The T cell receptor (beta chain) under discussion was sequenced for a study of cytomegalovirus exposure and HLA in healthy donors. Broader study findings: Most of the CMV-associated TCR beta chains (in a later analysis) appeared to be HLA-restricted.

In the PCR, 60 Vbeta and 13 Jbeta primers were used. Measured with immunoSEQ multiplex PCR; TCRdb has only the in-frame clones, and not every one. The top ten clones hold around 1.5% of a sample with 150,000 or so clones, just under 85% of them seen once. Remarks on this clone: Its antigen remains unidentified.

CDR1 and CDR2 (germline): SNHLY, FYNNEI. Germline trimming cut 3 bases from V and 15 bases from J; bases unmatched to any gene: 21. The CDR3 totals 17 residues. This TCR came from a man younger than 45 in good health and CMV-seropositive. The sample taken for sequencing was PBMCs. J is TRBJ2-2 and V is TRBV2; 8 bases fit TRBD2. CDR3 sequence reads: CASSDRPGVSAGGRLFF. The DNA of the CDR3 is TGTGCCAGCAGTGATCGGCCGGGGGTCTCGGCGGGAGGAAGGTTGTTTTTT. The entire variable domain, with the rest obtained from reference TRBV2 and TRBJ2-2, is as follows: EPEVTQTPSHQVTQMGQEVILRCVPISNHLYFYWYRQILGQKVEFLVSFYNNEISEKSEIFDDQFSVERPDGSNFTLKIRSTKLEDSAMYFCASSDRPGVSAGGRLFFGEGSRLTVL.